A selection of T cell receptor beta chains follows, all from one sample in a study of blood T cell repertoires in COVID-19. Libraries were prepared by immunoSEQ multiplex PCR; TCRdb keeps only in-frame clonotypes and omits some of them. The sample records about 51,000 clones, about 82% being singletons. Sequencing was done on a sample of peripheral blood. The receptors derive from a man older than 75 with active COVID-19. The CDR3 runs from the conserved cysteine through the conserved F or W. D genes are given only for firm matches. Rows give clone size only sometimes, using once, few, many, or a class for an expanded clone.

abundance,v_gene,j_gene,d_gene,CDR3nt,CDR3aa
-,TRBV25-1,TRBJ2-1,TRBD2,TGTGCCAGCAGTGAAGCTGGCGGGAGGTACCACAATGAGCAGTTCTTC,CASSEAGGRYHNEQFF
-,TRBV7-2,TRBJ1-6,TRBD1,TGTGCCAGCAGCTCTAGACAGGGGGAAGGTTCACCCCTCCACTTT,CASSSRQGEGSPLHF
few,TRBV30,TRBJ2-2,TRBD1,TGTGCCTGGACCCCGGGACAGGGCGATTTTAGGTCTGACACCGGGGAGCTGTTTTTT,CAWTPGQGDFRSDTGELFF
once,TRBV7-9,TRBJ2-2,TRBD1,TGTGCCAGCAGCTTAGGACAGGGAAACACCGGGGAGCTGTTTTTT,CASSLGQGNTGELFF
-,TRBV18,TRBJ2-7,TRBD2,TGTGCCAGCTCACCACGGGGAGGGGACGTGAATGAGCAGTACTTC,CASSPRGGDVNEQYF
few,TRBV9,TRBJ1-1,-,TGTGCCAGCAGCATGTCAACGGGCGCGGGCACTGAAGCTTTCTTT,CASSMSTGAGTEAFF
-,TRBV7-9,TRBJ1-4,TRBD1,TGTGCCAGCAGCCACAGGGGGCGTTATGAAAAACTGTTTTTT,CASSHRGRYEKLFF
-,TRBV10-3,TRBJ2-5,-,TGTGCCATCAGCAAGGAGTACAGGGAGACCCAGTACTTC,CAISKEYRETQYF
-,TRBV20-1,TRBJ1-4,-,TGCAGTGCTAGATCGAATGAAAAACTGTTTTTT,CSARSNEKLFF
-,TRBV7-9,TRBJ1-2,TRBD1,TGTGCCAGCAGCTTAGTCGCAGGGGGCTGGGATGGCTACACCTTC,CASSLVAGGWDGYTF
-,TRBV7-7,TRBJ2-7,-,TGTGCCAGCAGCCGCGGTGACAGCGCCCTTTACGAGCAGTACTTC,CASSRGDSALYEQYF
-,TRBV7-2,TRBJ1-4,-,TGTGCCAGCAGCCTAAGTTTTACAGGGTTTGAAAAACTGTTTTTT,CASSLSFTGFEKLFF
-,TRBV9,TRBJ1-2,TRBD1,TGTGCCAGCAGCGTAGGACAGGGCAACTATGGCTACACCTTC,CASSVGQGNYGYTF
-,TRBV9,TRBJ1-2,-,TGTGCCAGCAGCGTAGGGGGACACGGGTATGGCTACACCTTC,CASSVGGHGYGYTF
once,TRBV30,TRBJ1-1,-,TGTGCCTGGACAGGGCTGAACACTGAAGCTTTCTTT,CAWTGLNTEAFF
-,TRBV12-3/TRBV12-4,TRBJ2-7,-,TGTGCCAGCAGTCCCCAGATGGACGAGCAGTACTTC,CASSPQMDEQYF
-,TRBV3-1/TRBV3-2,TRBJ1-2,-,TGTGCCAGCAGCCCGCAGGGGAGGGCTGGCTACACCTTC,CASSPQGRAGYTF
once,TRBV5-8,TRBJ2-7,TRBD1,TGTGCCAGCAGCAAGGACAGGCCCGATTATTACGAGCAGTACTTC,CASSKDRPDYYEQYF
-,TRBV6-5,TRBJ2-3,-,TGTGCCAGCGCAAATCAGGGCCAGGGGGGTACGCAGTATTTT,CASANQGQGGTQYF
-,TRBV7-9,TRBJ1-1,TRBD1,TGTGCCAGCAGCTTAGACAACAGGGGAATGAGGAGAGAAGCTTTCTTT,CASSLDNRGMRREAFF
-,TRBV7-9,TRBJ2-3,-,TGTGCCAGCAGCTCACAAGCGCTCCCCCGGAAGTATTTT,CASSSQALPRKYF
-,TRBV19,TRBJ1-2,TRBD1,TGTGCCAGTAGCGCGGACAGGGGCTTTACTATGGGCTACACCTTC,CASSADRGFTMGYTF
-,TRBV14,TRBJ2-7,TRBD2,TGTGCCAGCAGCCAACTTGGGCGACTAGCGGGGATCCAGTACTTC,CASSQLGRLAGIQYF